Listed below are T cell receptor beta chains from one sample, sequenced in a study of cytomegalovirus exposure and HLA in healthy donors. Sequenced by immunoSEQ multiplex PCR; TCRdb stores in-frame clones only, minus some. The repertoire holds roughly 240,000 clones, with roughly 82% as singletons. Sequenced input: PBMCs. Receptors originate from a woman in her forties in good health and CMV-seropositive. The CDR3 runs from the conserved cysteine through the conserved F or W. Fields, in order: V gene, J gene, clone size, D gene, CDR3 DNA, CDR3 protein. The D gene is left open where the match is weak. The size field is filled for only some rows; it gives once, few, many or a size class.

TRBV7-2,TRBJ2-5,NA,NA,TGTGCCAGCAGCTTGAGTAGGGGACAAGAGACCCAGTACTTC,CASSLSRGQETQYF
TRBV7-9,TRBJ1-2,NA,NA,TGTGCCAGCAGCGGACTCAGAGGCATTGGTGGCTACACCTTC,CASSGLRGIGGYTF
TRBV15,TRBJ2-5,NA,NA,TGTGCCACCTCCAGGAGGGTCCAAGAGACCCAGTACTTC,CATSRRVQETQYF
TRBV9,TRBJ2-3,NA,TRBD2,TGTGCCAGCAGCGGAACTAGCGGGGGGGTCGCAGATACGCAGTATTTT,CASSGTSGGVADTQYF
TRBV27,TRBJ1-2,NA,NA,TGTGCCAGCAGTTCGAACGTACCTGGGACTGGCCTTGGCTACACCTTC,CASSSNVPGTGLGYTF
TRBV19,TRBJ1-2,NA,NA,TGTGCCAGTAGTATAAGTCCAGGGGAGGGCTATGGCTACACCTTC,CASSISPGEGYGYTF
TRBV10-1,TRBJ1-5,NA,NA,TGCGCCAGCAGTGTGGCGGTCACTTGGCAGCCCCAGCATTTT,CASSVAVTWQPQHF
TRBV5-1,TRBJ2-6,NA,TRBD1,TGCGCCAGCAGCTTGGGGGTCGGGACAGGGCTCTCTGGGGCCAACGTCCTGACTTTC,CASSLGVGTGLSGANVLTF
TRBV5-4,TRBJ2-5,NA,TRBD2,TGTGCCAGCAGCTTGACAGGACTAGTTAAGGAGACCCAGTACTTC,CASSLTGLVKETQYF
TRBV2,TRBJ1-5,NA,NA,TGTGCCAGCAGTGAAGACAGGGAAATTCAGCCCCAGCATTTT,CASSEDREIQPQHF
TRBV30,TRBJ1-1,once,TRBD1,TGTGCCTGGACAGGGGGCGCTGAAGCTTTCTTT,CAWTGGAEAFF
TRBV25-1,TRBJ1-2,NA,TRBD1,TGTGCCAGCAGAGGGACAGTTTATGGCTACACCTTC,CASRGTVYGYTF
TRBV7-9,TRBJ2-3,NA,TRBD1,TGTGCCAGCAGCCCCGGGGGACAGGCAACAGATACGCAGTATTTT,CASSPGGQATDTQYF
TRBV7-9,TRBJ1-1,NA,NA,TGTGCCAGCAGTGGCGGGGGAAACACTGAAGCTTTCTTT,CASSGGGNTEAFF
TRBV6-1,TRBJ2-7,NA,TRBD1,TGTGCCAGCAAACCCCGGGACAGGGATCCCTACGAGCAGTACTTC,CASKPRDRDPYEQYF
TRBV5-1,TRBJ2-5,NA,TRBD1,TGCGCCAGCAGTTCCGACAGGGGACGCTGTTACTTC,CASSSDRGRCYF
TRBV30,TRBJ1-5,few,NA,TGTGCCTGGGGTCGCAACAAGGACAGATCTAGCAATCAGCCCCAGCATTTT,CAWGRNKDRSSNQPQHF
TRBV27,TRBJ1-6,NA,NA,TGTGCCAGCAGTTTGGAGCACTCCTATAATTCCCCCCTCCACTTT,CASSLEHSYNSPLHF
TRBV7-9,TRBJ2-7,few,TRBD1,TGTGCCAGCAGAGGGACAGGGGCTAGCTCCTACGAGCAGTACTTC,CASRGTGASSYEQYF
TRBV6-5,TRBJ1-1,NA,NA,TGTGCCAGCATAAGGGGTGGTGAAGCTTTCTTT,CASIRGGEAFF
TRBV13,TRBJ2-7,NA,NA,TGTGCCAGCAGCTTAGGGGGCTCCCACTACGAGCAGTACTTC,CASSLGGSHYEQYF
TRBV29-1,TRBJ2-3,NA,NA,TGCAGCGTTCTTCGAACAGGTTCTAGCACAGATACGCAGTATTTT,CSVLRTGSSTDTQYF
TRBV5-3,TRBJ2-3,NA,NA,TGTGCCAGAAGCTGGGACTCCTCCACGCAGTATTTT,CARSWDSSTQYF
TRBV9,TRBJ2-7,NA,TRBD2,TGTGCCAGCAGCGAGGGAGGGACTAGTTACGAGCAGTACTTC,CASSEGGTSYEQYF
TRBV4-3,TRBJ2-3,NA,NA,TGCGCCAGCAGCCAAGCCATCACAACAGATACGCAGTATTTT,CASSQAITTDTQYF
TRBV2,TRBJ1-4,NA,TRBD1,TGTGCCAGCAGCGTTAACAGGGGCCAGGGTGAAAAACTGTTTTTT,CASSVNRGQGEKLFF
TRBV27,TRBJ1-3,NA,TRBD1,TGTGCCAGCAGTATCGGGACAGGGGATGGAAACACCATATATTTT,CASSIGTGDGNTIYF
TRBV5-6,TRBJ1-1,NA,NA,TGTGCCAGCAGCTTCTCAGGGGCCACTGAAGCTTTCTTT,CASSFSGATEAFF
TRBV7-9,TRBJ2-3,NA,NA,TGTGCCAGCGGCCACCTCACAGATACGCAGTATTTT,CASGHLTDTQYF
TRBV13,TRBJ2-2,NA,TRBD1,TGTGCCAGCAGTGTCTCAGGGGGCTCCGGGGAGCTGTTTTTT,CASSVSGGSGELFF
TRBV30,TRBJ2-3,NA,TRBD2,TGTGCCTGGAGTTCAGCCAGCGGGGAGACAGATACGCAGTATTTT,CAWSSASGETDTQYF
TRBV29-1,TRBJ1-1,NA,NA,TGCAGCGTTGAAGATCCCGTATCAAGGCGGTCTGCTTTCTTT,CSVEDPVSRRSAFF
TRBV7-2,TRBJ2-7,NA,TRBD2,TGTGCCAGCAGCTTACTAGCGGGGGGGCCTGACGAGCAGTACTTC,CASSLLAGGPDEQYF
TRBV7-9,TRBJ2-3,NA,TRBD2,TGTGCCAGCAGCTTAGAGAGGGGCCTAGCGGGGACGCAGTATTTT,CASSLERGLAGTQYF
TRBV7-9,TRBJ1-2,NA,TRBD1,TGTGCCAGCAGCAGTGGACAGGGGGCGTCGGGCTACACCTTC,CASSSGQGASGYTF
TRBV19,TRBJ1-1,NA,NA,TGTGCCAGTAGTCGGGACTTCGAGCCACCCTCAGCTTTCTTT,CASSRDFEPPSAFF